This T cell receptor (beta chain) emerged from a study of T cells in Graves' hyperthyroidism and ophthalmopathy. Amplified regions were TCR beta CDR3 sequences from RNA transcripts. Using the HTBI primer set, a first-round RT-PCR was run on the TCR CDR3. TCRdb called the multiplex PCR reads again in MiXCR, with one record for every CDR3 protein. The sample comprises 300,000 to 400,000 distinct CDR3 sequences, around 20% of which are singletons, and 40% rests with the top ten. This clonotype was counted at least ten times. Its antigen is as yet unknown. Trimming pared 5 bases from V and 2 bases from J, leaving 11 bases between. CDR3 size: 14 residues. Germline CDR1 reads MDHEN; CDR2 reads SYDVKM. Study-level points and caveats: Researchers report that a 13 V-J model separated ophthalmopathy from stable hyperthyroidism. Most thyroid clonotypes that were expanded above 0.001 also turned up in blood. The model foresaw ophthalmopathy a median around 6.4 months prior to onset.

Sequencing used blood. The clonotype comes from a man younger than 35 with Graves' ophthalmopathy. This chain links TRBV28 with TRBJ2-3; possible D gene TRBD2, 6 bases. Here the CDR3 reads CASSPGTVTDTQYF. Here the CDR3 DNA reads TGTGCCAGCAGTCCAGGGACTGTCACAGATACGCAGTATTTT.